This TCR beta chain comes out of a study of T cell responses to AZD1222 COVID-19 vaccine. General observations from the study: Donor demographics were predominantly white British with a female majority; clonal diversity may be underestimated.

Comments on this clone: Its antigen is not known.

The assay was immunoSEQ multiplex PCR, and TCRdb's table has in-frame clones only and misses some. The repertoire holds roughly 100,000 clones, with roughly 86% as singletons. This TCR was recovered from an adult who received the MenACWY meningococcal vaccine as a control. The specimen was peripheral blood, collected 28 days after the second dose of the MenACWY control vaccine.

In nucleotides, the CDR3 is TGTGCCAGCAGCTTAGATCCGAGCACAGATACGCAGTATTTT. Protein product: CASSLDPSTDTQYF. The gene calls are TRBV7-2 and TRBJ2-3; D uncertain. This CDR3 has 14 amino acids. The ends were cut back, 1 base at V and 0 bases at J, with 5 bases in the middle. Germline V gene sequence: CDR1 SGHTA, CDR2 FQGNSA.